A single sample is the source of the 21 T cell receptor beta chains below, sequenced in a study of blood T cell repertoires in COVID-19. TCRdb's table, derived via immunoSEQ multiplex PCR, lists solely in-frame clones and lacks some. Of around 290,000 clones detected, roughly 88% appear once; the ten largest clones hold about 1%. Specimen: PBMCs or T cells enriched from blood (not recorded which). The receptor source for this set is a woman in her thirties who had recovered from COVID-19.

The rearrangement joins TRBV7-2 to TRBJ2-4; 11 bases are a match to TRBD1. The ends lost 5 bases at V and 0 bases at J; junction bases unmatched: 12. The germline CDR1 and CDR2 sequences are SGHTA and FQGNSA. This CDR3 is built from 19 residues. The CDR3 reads CASSIRDRGTFIAKNIQYF. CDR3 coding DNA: TGTGCCAGCAGCATCCGGGACAGGGGGACCTTTATAGCCAAAAACATTCAGTACTTC.

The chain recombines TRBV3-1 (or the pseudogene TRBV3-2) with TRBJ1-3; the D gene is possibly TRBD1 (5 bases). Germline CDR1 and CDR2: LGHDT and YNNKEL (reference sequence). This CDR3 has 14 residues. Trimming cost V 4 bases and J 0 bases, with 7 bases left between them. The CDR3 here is CASSLGHSGNTIYF. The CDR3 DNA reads TGTGCCAGCAGCCTAGGACACTCTGGAAACACCATATATTTT.

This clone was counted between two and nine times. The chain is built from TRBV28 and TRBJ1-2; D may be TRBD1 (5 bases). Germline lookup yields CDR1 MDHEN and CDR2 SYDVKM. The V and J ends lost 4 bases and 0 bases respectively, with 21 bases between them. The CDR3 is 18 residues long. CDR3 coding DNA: TGTGCCAGCAGTTCAAATATTAGGGACTCGATGCCTAACTATGGCTACACCTTC. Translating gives CASSSNIRDSMPNYGYTF.

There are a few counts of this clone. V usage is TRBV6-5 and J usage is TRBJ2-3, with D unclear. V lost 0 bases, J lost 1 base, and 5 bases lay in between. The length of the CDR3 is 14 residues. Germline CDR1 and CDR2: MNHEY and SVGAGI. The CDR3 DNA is TGTGCCAGCAGTTACTCGATAGGCACAGATACGCAGTATTTT. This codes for CASSYSIGTDTQYF.

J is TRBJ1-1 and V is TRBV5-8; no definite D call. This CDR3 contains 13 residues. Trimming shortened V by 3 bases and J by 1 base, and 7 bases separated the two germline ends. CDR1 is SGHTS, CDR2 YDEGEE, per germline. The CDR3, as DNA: TGTGCCAGCAGCTCCCGGTGGAACACTGAAGCTTTCTTT. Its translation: CASSSRWNTEAFF. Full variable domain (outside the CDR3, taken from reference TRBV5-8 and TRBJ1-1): EAGVTQSPTHLIKTRGQQATLRCSPISGHTSVYWYQQALGLGLQFLLWYDEGEERNRGNFPPRFSGRQFPNYSSELNVNALELEDSALYLCASSSRWNTEAFFGQGTRLTVV.

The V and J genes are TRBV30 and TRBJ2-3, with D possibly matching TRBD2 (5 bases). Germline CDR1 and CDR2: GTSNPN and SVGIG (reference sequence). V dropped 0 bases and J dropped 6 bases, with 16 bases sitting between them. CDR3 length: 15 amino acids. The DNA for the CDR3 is TGTGCCTGGAGTGTACGGGCTAGCTCTAAGGATACGCAGTATTTT. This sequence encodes CAWSVRASSKDTQYF.

Written as DNA, the CDR3 is TGTGCCAGCAGCTTAGGCCCCGGGCAGGGAGGTGAGCAGTACTTC. The encoded protein is CASSLGPGQGGEQYF. The rearrangement links TRBV11-2 to TRBJ2-7; the D gene is possibly TRBD2 (6 bases). CDR1 is SGHAT, CDR2 FQNNGV, per germline. The CDR3 runs to 15 residues. V lost 1 base to trimming and J lost 7 bases, with 17 bases between them.

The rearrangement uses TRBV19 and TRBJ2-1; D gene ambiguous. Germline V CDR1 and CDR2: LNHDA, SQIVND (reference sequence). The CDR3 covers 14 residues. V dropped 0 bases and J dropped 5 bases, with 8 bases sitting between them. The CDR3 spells CASSIDMEHNEQFF. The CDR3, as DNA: TGTGCCAGTAGTATAGATATGGAGCACAATGAGCAGTTCTTC.

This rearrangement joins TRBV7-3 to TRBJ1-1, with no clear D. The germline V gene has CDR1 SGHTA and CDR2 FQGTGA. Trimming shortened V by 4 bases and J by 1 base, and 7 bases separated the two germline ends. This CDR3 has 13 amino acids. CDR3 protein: CASSSRGNTEAFF. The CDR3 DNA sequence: TGTGCCAGCAGCTCCCGGGGGAACACTGAAGCTTTCTTT.

The CDR3 bases are TGTGCCACCAGTGGACCACAGGGACCTCAAGAGACCCAGTACTTC. It yields the protein CATSGPQGPQETQYF. The rearrangement links TRBV24-1 to TRBJ2-5, with a possible D match to TRBD1 (6 bases). The CDR3 has 15 residues. Deletions cut 5 bases from V and 2 bases from J, with 14 bases between. The germline gives CDR1 KGHDR, CDR2 SFDVKD.

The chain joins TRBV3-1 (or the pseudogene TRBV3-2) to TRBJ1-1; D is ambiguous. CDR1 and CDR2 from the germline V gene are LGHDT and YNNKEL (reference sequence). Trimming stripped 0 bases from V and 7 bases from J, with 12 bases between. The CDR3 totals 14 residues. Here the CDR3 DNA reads TGTGCCAGCAGCCAAGAAATCGCAGCGAATGAAGCTTTCTTT. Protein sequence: CASSQEIAANEAFF.

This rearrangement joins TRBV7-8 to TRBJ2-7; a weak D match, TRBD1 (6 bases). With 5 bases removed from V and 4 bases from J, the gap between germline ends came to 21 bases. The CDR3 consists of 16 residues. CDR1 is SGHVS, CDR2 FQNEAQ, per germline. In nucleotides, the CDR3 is TGTGCCAGCAGCCCACTGTACAGGGACGCTTCTTACGAGCAGTACTTC. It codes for CASSPLYRDASYEQYF.

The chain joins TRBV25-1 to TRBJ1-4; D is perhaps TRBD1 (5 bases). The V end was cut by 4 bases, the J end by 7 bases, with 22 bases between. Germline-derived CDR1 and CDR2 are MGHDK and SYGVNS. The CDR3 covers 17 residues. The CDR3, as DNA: TGTGCCAGCAGTGGACTTAAGACAGCCTTTCAAGGTGAAAAACTGTTTTTT. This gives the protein CASSGLKTAFQGEKLFF. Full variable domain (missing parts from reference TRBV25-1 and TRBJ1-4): EADIYQTPRYLVIGTGKKITLECSQTMGHDKMYWYQQDPGMELHLIHYSYGVNSTEKGDLSSESTVSRIRTEHFPLTLESARPSHTSQYLCASSGLKTAFQGEKLFFGSGTQLSVL.

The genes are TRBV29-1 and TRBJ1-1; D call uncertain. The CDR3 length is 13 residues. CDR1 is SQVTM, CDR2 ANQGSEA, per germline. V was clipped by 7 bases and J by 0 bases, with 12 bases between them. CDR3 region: CSGGRGMNTEAFF. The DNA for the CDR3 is TGCAGCGGGGGAAGAGGGATGAACACTGAAGCTTTCTTT.

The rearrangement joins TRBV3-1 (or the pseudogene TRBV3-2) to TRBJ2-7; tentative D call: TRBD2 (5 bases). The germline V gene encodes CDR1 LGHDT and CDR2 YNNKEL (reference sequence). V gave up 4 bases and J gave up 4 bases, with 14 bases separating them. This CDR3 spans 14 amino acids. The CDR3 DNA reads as TGTGCCAGCAGCCCCGGGATACCCCTATACGAGCAGTACTTC. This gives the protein CASSPGIPLYEQYF.

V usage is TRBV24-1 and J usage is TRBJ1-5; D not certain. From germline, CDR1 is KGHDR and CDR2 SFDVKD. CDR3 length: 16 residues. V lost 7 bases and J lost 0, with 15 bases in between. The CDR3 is CATSPGGFYSNQPQHF. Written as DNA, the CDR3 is TGTGCCACCAGCCCAGGAGGGTTTTATAGCAATCAGCCCCAGCATTTT.

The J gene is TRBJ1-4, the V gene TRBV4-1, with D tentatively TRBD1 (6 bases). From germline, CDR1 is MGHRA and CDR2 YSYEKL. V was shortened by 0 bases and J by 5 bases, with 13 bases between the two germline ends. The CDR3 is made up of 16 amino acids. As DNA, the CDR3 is TGCGCCAGCAGCCAAGATCGGGGGGGCGCGAATGAAAAACTGTTTTTT. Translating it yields CASSQDRGGANEKLFF.

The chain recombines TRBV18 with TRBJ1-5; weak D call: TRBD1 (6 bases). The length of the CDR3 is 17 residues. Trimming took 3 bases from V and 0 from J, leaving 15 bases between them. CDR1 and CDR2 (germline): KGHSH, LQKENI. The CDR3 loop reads CASSPESGVISNQPQHF. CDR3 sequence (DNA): TGTGCCAGCTCACCGGAATCAGGGGTGATTAGCAATCAGCCCCAGCATTTT.

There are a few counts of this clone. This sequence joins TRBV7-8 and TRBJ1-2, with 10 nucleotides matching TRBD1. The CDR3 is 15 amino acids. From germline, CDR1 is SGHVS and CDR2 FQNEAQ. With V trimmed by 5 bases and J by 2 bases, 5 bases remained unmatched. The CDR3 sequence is CASSPGQGINYGYTF. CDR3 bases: TGTGCCAGCAGCCCGGGACAGGGGATAAACTATGGCTACACCTTC.

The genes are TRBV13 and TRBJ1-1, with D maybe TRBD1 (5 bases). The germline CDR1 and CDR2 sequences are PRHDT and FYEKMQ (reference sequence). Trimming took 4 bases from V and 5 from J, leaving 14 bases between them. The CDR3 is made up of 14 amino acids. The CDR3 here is CASSWGGRSTEAFF. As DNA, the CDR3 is TGTGCCAGCAGCTGGGGGGGAAGGAGTACTGAAGCTTTCTTT.

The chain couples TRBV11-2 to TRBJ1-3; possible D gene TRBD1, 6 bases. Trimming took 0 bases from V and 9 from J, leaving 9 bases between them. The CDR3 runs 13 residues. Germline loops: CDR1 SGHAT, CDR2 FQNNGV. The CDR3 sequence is CASSLEQGGTIYF. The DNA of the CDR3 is TGTGCCAGCAGCTTAGAACAGGGCGGCACCATATATTTT.